Listed below are T cell receptor beta chains from one sample, sequenced in a study of early T cells in non-severe SARS-CoV-2 infection. Each CDR3 protein is one row after TCRdb ran MiXCR on the 5' RACE reads. The sample carries around 61,000 distinct CDR3 sequences, over 13% recorded once. The sample in question was whole blood, obtained at baseline. Every receptor here comes from an adult who was a healthcare worker with PCR-confirmed SARS-CoV-2 infection or an uninfected control (not recorded which). The CDR3 runs from the conserved cysteine through the conserved F or W. The D gene is left open where the match is weak. The size entry is marked missing in some rows and otherwise reads once, few, many or a size class.

J gene | V gene | clone size | D gene | CDR3 protein | CDR3 DNA
TRBJ1-4 | TRBV28 | few | . | CASRASKGMGEKLFF | TGTGCCAGCAGAGCCTCCAAGGGGATGGGAGAAAAACTGTTTTTT
TRBJ1-1 | TRBV3-1 | . | . | CASSQDDPIPYTEAFF | TGTGCCAGCAGCCAAGATGACCCCATACCGTACACTGAAGCTTTCTTT
TRBJ2-1 | TRBV27 | . | TRBD2 | CASSSRTSGGNEQFF | TGTGCCAGCAGTTCCCGGACTAGCGGGGGAAATGAGCAGTTCTTC
TRBJ2-3 | TRBV4-1 | . | . | CASSQLSADTQYF | TGCGCCAGCAGCCAACTATCAGCAGATACGCAGTATTTT
TRBJ2-5 | TRBV5-1 | many | . | CASSVQETQYF | TGCGCCAGCAGCGTACAAGAGACCCAGTACTTC
TRBJ2-7 | TRBV28 | many | . | CASRAGTTPYEQYF | TGTGCCAGCAGGGCCGGGACGACGCCCTACGAGCAGTACTTC
TRBJ1-2 | TRBV28 | few | . | CASSGSGYTF | TGTGCCAGCAGCGGTTCTGGCTACACCTTC
TRBJ1-2 | TRBV6-5 | few | . | CASSSDSLYGYTF | TGTGCCAGCAGTTCGGACAGCCTCTATGGCTACACCTTC
TRBJ2-3 | TRBV19 | . | TRBD2 | CASSIDTTSFTDTQYF | TGTGCCAGTAGTATAGACACGACTAGCTTCACAGATACGCAGTATTTT
TRBJ2-5 | TRBV2 | few | . | CASTNQETQYF | TGTGCCAGCACTAACCAAGAGACCCAGTACTTC
TRBJ1-5 | TRBV12-3/TRBV12-4 | many | TRBD1 | CASSGGQYNQPQHF | TGTGCCAGCAGCGGGGGACAGTACAATCAGCCCCAGCATTTT
TRBJ2-1 | TRBV3-1 | many | TRBD2 | CASSQGRAGNNEQFF | TGTGCCAGCAGCCAGGGACGAGCGGGAAACAATGAGCAGTTCTTC
TRBJ2-6 | TRBV12-3/TRBV12-4 | few | . | CASSLLNVLTF | TGTGCCAGCAGTTTACTCAACGTCCTGACTTTC
TRBJ2-3 | TRBV7-9 | few | TRBD2 | CASGLAGQDTQYF | TGTGCCAGCGGACTAGCGGGTCAAGATACGCAGTATTTT
TRBJ2-7 | TRBV28 | . | . | CASSSLRYEQYF | TGTGCCAGCAGTAGCCTGCGATACGAGCAGTACTTC
TRBJ2-7 | TRBV7-6 | . | . | CASSNPFGRDHEQYF | TGTGCCAGCAGCAACCCCTTTGGGCGGGACCACGAGCAGTACTTC
TRBJ2-5 | TRBV7-6 | many | TRBD2 | CASSRTSGRQETQYF | TGTGCCAGCAGCAGGACTAGCGGGAGGCAGGAGACCCAGTACTTC
TRBJ2-1 | TRBV28 | . | . | CASSFLALIRDKKYNEQFF | TGTGCCAGCAGTTTCCTCGCCCTGATCCGGGACAAAAAGTACAATGAGCAGTTCTTC
TRBJ2-7 | TRBV12-3/TRBV12-4 | few | . | CASSLGQVAEQYF | TGTGCCAGCAGTTTAGGGCAGGTTGCCGAGCAGTACTTC
TRBJ2-5 | TRBV6-4 | . | TRBD1 | CASSKNRDSMYF | TGTGCCAGCAGTAAGAATCGGGACAGTATGTACTTC
TRBJ2-7 | TRBV14 | . | TRBD1 | CASSQRQGVPYEQYF | TGTGCCAGCAGCCAGCGACAGGGGGTCCCTTACGAGCAGTACTTC
TRBJ2-7 | TRBV25-1 | many | . | CASTGGYEQYF | TGTGCCAGCACTGGGGGCTACGAGCAGTACTTC
TRBJ2-6 | TRBV7-9 | . | . | CASSLHSGANVLTF | TGTGCCAGCAGCTTACACTCTGGGGCCAACGTCCTGACTTTC
TRBJ2-4 | TRBV27 | . | . | CASSSKLPDIQYF | TGTGCCAGCAGTTCGAAGCTTCCGGACATTCAGTACTTC
TRBJ2-2 | TRBV7-6 | once | . | CASSLARQANTGELFF | TGTGCCAGCAGCTTAGCCCGGCAGGCGAACACCGGGGAGCTGTTTTTT
TRBJ1-5 | TRBV6-1 | . | TRBD1 | CASSTSTGVSNSNQPQHF | TGTGCCAGCAGCACTTCGACAGGGGTGAGCAATAGCAATCAGCCCCAGCATTTT
TRBJ2-2 | TRBV14 | few | . | CASSGRGRAPTGELFF | TGTGCCAGCAGCGGCCGGGGCAGGGCCCCAACCGGGGAGCTGTTTTTT
TRBJ2-7 | TRBV20-1 | many | TRBD2 | CSARSGAYSYEQYF | TGCAGTGCTAGAAGCGGGGCCTACTCCTACGAGCAGTACTTC
TRBJ2-1 | TRBV6-1 | few | TRBD2 | CASSPLAGVAYNEQFF | TGTGCCAGCAGCCCACTAGCGGGAGTGGCCTACAATGAGCAGTTCTTC
TRBJ1-2 | TRBV15 | . | . | CATSSAPGYGYTF | TGTGCCACCAGCAGCGCACCGGGGTATGGCTACACCTTC
TRBJ2-2 | TRBV5-5 | few | TRBD2 | CASSSDTLAGELFF | TGTGCCAGCAGCTCGGATACCCTAGCGGGAGAGCTGTTTTTT
TRBJ2-3 | TRBV20-1 | few | TRBD2 | CSARDTSGGPTDTQYF | TGCAGTGCTAGAGACACTAGCGGGGGACCGACAGATACGCAGTATTTT
TRBJ2-7 | TRBV21-1 | . | . | CASSNPKTAADEQYF | TGTGCCAGCAGCAACCCTAAGACAGCGGCCGACGAGCAGTACTTC
TRBJ2-7 | TRBV6-6 | many | TRBD1 | CASSYSSRDRSSYEQYF | TGTGCCAGCAGTTACTCTTCCAGGGACAGGAGCTCCTACGAGCAGTACTTC
TRBJ2-2 | TRBV19 | many | . | CASSLESRTGELFF | TGTGCCAGTAGTCTGGAGAGTCGTACCGGGGAGCTGTTTTTT
TRBJ2-3 | TRBV3-1 | . | TRBD2 | CASSQFLPGLGKGTQYF | TGTGCCAGCAGCCAATTCTTACCGGGACTAGGAAAAGGTACGCAGTATTTT
TRBJ2-3 | TRBV21-1 | many | . | CASSKEVGTDTQYF | TGTGCCAGCAGCAAAGAAGTAGGAACAGATACGCAGTATTTT
TRBJ2-4 | TRBV7-8 | many | . | CASSLRQADIQYF | TGTGCCAGCAGCCTTAGACAGGCGGACATTCAGTACTTC
TRBJ2-7 | TRBV20-1 | . | . | CSARVVGEQYF | TGCAGTGCTAGAGTTGTGGGCGAGCAGTACTTC
TRBJ2-1 | TRBV9 | . | . | CASSVSPLPYNEQFF | TGTGCCAGCAGCGTTTCCCCTCTCCCCTACAATGAGCAGTTCTTC
TRBJ2-1 | TRBV12-3/TRBV12-4 | . | TRBD2 | CASSLGSSGGNEQFF | TGTGCCAGCAGTTTAGGCTCTAGCGGGGGAAATGAGCAGTTCTTC
TRBJ2-7 | TRBV29-1 | . | TRBD2 | CSALAGASYEQYF | TGCAGCGCCTTAGCGGGGGCCTCCTACGAGCAGTACTTC
TRBJ2-5 | TRBV7-8 | . | TRBD2 | CASSPTSGTKTQYF | TGTGCCAGCAGCCCGACTAGCGGGACGAAGACCCAGTACTTC
TRBJ2-7 | TRBV7-3 | few | . | CASSRRTSPFEQYF | TGTGCCAGCAGCCGAAGGACATCTCCCTTCGAGCAGTACTTC
TRBJ1-5 | TRBV19 | few | . | CASSILLQPPFNQPQHF | TGTGCCAGTAGTATTCTGTTGCAGCCACCGTTCAATCAGCCCCAGCATTTT
TRBJ2-5 | TRBV3-1 | few | . | CASSQDIETQYF | TGTGCCAGCAGCCAAGATATAGAGACCCAGTACTTC
TRBJ1-1 | TRBV27 | few | . | CASSRNANTEAFF | TGTGCCAGCAGCCGAAACGCGAACACTGAAGCTTTCTTT
TRBJ1-4 | TRBV5-6 | . | . | CASSLGPPGATNEKLFF | TGTGCCAGCAGCTTGGGGCCCCCGGGGGCAACTAATGAAAAACTGTTTTTT
TRBJ2-7 | TRBV2 | few | TRBD2 | CASSAGDPGGRRMSYEQYF | TGTGCCAGCAGTGCCGGAGATCCGGGGGGGCGCAGAATGTCCTACGAGCAGTACTTC
TRBJ1-2 | TRBV27 | . | TRBD1 | CASSLFPGTGNGYTF | TGTGCCAGCAGTTTATTTCCCGGGACAGGGAATGGCTACACCTTC
TRBJ1-4 | TRBV20-1 | . | . | CSARDLKNCIF | TGCAGTGCTAGAGACTTGAAAAACTGTATTTTT
TRBJ2-7 | TRBV7-2 | . | . | CASSLVQSYEQYF | TGTGCCAGCAGCTTAGTTCAGAGCTACGAGCAGTACTTC
TRBJ2-5 | TRBV28 | many | TRBD2 | CASNPSGSGRGAQYF | TGTGCCAGCAACCCCTCGGGGAGCGGGAGGGGGGCCCAGTACTTC
TRBJ2-7 | TRBV7-2 | . | . | CASSLARGPQYEQYF | TGTGCCAGCAGCTTAGCCCGGGGCCCGCAATACGAGCAGTACTTC
TRBJ2-3 | TRBV5-1 | . | TRBD1 | CASSPTGQQHTDTQYF | TGCGCCAGCAGCCCCACGGGACAGCAACACACAGATACGCAGTATTTT
TRBJ2-2 | TRBV11-2 | . | . | CASSFVGTGELFF | TGTGCCAGCAGCTTCGTAGGTACCGGGGAGCTGTTTTTT
TRBJ1-3 | TRBV4-1 | . | . | CASSQAPELSGNTIYF | TGCGCCAGCAGCCAAGCCCCAGAGCTTTCTGGAAACACCATATATTTT